Listed below are T cell receptor beta chains from one sample, sequenced in a study of regulatory T cells in long-lasting Graves disease. A single record per CDR3 protein comes from TCRdb applying MiXCR to the multiplex PCR reads. The sample consists of under 700,000 distinct CDR3 sequences, about 16% of them appearing once. A further study also used this sample, focusing on T cells in Graves' hyperthyroidism and ophthalmopathy.

This sample comprised peripheral blood mononuclear cells (PBMCs), obtained at new diagnosis, from a patient treated with antithyroid drugs. These TCRs come from a woman aged 40 to 65 with Graves disease. The CDR3 runs from the conserved cysteine through the conserved F or W. The D gene is left open where the match is weak.

D: .
V: TRBV9
CDR3: CASSVGSGSNTEAFF

D: .
V: TRBV30
CDR3: CAWSTVMMNTEAFF

D: .
V: TRBV18
CDR3: CASSPPDGYSGNTIYF

D: .
V: TRBV12-3/TRBV12-4
CDR3: CASRMGGSTDTQYF

D: .
V: TRBV5-1
CDR3: CASSLGHGKDEQYF

D: .
V: TRBV5-5
CDR3: CASSPYATIEQFF

D: TRBD1
V: TRBV5-4
CDR3: CASSHGTGATNEKLFF

D: .
V: TRBV28
CDR3: CASSLTEGRDIQYF

D: .
V: TRBV12-3/TRBV12-4
CDR3: CASSSLGLDLGYTF

D: TRBD1
V: TRBV6-1
CDR3: CASTRVPRQGGTGELFF

D: TRBD1
V: TRBV10-3
CDR3: CAIRIDRGHEQYF

D: TRBD1
V: TRBV27
CDR3: CASSFGTGGVAFF

D: .
V: TRBV6-2/TRBV6-3
CDR3: CASSREYLNYGYTF

D: .
V: TRBV15
CDR3: CATSARDGTDTQYF

D: TRBD1
V: TRBV7-9
CDR3: CASSRGHQPQHF

D: .
V: TRBV20-1
CDR3: CSAREDGLNTEAFF

D: .
V: TRBV28
CDR3: CASRYPGGSNQPQHF